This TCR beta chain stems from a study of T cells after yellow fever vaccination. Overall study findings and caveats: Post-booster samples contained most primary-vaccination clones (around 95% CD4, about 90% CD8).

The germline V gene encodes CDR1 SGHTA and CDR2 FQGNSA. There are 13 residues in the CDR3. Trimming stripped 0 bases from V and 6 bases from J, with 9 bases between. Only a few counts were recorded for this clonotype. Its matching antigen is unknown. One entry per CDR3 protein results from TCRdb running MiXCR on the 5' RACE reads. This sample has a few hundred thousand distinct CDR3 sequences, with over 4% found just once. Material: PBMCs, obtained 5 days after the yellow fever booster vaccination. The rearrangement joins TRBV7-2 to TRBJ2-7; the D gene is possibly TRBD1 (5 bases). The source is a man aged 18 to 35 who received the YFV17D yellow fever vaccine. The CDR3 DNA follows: TGTGCCAGCAGCTTAGCCTGGGGCAGCGAGCAGTACTTC. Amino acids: CASSLAWGSEQYF.